This TCR beta chain comes out of a study of cytomegalovirus exposure and HLA in healthy donors. The V end was cut by 2 bases, the J end by 4 bases, with 15 bases between. The CDR3 contains 16 residues. The germline CDR1 and CDR2 sequences are MDHEN and SYDVKM. This PCR relied on a set of 60 Vbeta primers and 13 Jbeta primers. Assay used: immunoSEQ multiplex PCR; TCRdb lists only in-frame clones, some missing. The sample gives around 130,000 clones, 73% of which show up once; more than 2% is in the top ten. The V call is TRBV28, the J call TRBJ1-5; D perhaps matches TRBD1 (6 bases). This clonotype was sampled from a woman aged 40 to 50 in good health and CMV-seropositive. Sequencing was carried out using PBMCs. The CDR3 DNA reads TGTGCCAGCAGTTTAGAGGTCCCAGGGGCAAATCAGCCCCAGCATTTT. Encoded protein: CASSLEVPGANQPQHF. The whole variable domain, remainder taken from reference TRBV28 and TRBJ1-5, is DVKVTQSSRYLVKRTGEKVFLECVQDMDHENMFWYRQDPGLGLRLIYFSYDVKMKEKGDIPEGYSVSREKKERFSLILESASTNQTSMYLCASSLEVPGANQPQHFGDGTRLSIL.